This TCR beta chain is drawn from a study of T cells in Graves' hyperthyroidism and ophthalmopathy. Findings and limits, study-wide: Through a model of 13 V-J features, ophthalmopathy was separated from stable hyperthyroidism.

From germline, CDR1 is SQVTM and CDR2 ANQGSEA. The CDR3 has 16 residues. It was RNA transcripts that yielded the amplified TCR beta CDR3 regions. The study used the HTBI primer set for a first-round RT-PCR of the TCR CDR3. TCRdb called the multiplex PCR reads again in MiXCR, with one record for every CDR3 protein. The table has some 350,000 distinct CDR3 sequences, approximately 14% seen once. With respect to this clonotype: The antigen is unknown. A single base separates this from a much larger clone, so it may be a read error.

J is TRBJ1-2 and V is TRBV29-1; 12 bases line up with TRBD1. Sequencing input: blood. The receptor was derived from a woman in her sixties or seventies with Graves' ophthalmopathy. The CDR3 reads CSVAGDRGPANYDYTF. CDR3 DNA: TGCAGCGTTGCCGGGGACAGGGGGCCCGCTAACTATGACTACACCTTC.